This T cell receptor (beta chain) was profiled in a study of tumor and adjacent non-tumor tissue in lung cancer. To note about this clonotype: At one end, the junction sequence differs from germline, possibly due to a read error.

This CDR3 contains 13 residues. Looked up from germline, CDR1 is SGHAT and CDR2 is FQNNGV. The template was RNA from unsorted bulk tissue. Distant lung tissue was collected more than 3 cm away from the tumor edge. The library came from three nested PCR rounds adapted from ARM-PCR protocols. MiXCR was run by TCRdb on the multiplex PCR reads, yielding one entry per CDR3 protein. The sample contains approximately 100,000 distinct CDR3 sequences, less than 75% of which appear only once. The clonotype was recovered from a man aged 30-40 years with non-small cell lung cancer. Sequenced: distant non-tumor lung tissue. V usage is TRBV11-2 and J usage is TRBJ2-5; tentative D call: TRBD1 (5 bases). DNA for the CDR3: TGTGCCAGAAGCTTGAATAGGGGAGAGACCCAGTACTTC. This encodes CARSLNRGETQYF.